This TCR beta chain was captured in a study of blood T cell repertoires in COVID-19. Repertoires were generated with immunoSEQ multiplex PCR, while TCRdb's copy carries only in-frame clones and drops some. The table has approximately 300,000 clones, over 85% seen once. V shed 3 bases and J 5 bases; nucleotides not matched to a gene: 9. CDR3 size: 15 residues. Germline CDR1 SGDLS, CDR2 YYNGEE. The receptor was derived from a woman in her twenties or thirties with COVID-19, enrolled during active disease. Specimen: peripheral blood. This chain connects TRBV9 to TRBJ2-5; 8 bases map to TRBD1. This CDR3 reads CASSDGSGGAETQYF. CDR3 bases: TGTGCCAGCAGCGACGGATCAGGGGGCGCCGAGACCCAGTACTTC.